This T cell receptor (beta chain) was identified in a study of cytomegalovirus exposure and HLA in healthy donors. Clones were read by immunoSEQ multiplex PCR, and TCRdb kept only the in-frame ones, dropping some. In the table there are about 150,000 clones, roughly 84% of which are singletons. In the case of this clone: Its antigen is still unknown.

CDR1 is SEHNR and CDR2 is FQNEAQ in the germline V gene (reference sequence). V was clipped by 1 base and J by 6 bases; unmatched bases: 7. The CDR3 covers 17 residues. Whole-study findings and limits: Researchers counted 164 TCR beta chains as cytomegalovirus-associated.

This TCR was sampled from a human donor in good health. The chain employs TRBV7-9 and TRBJ2-1; 12 positions agree with TRBD2. Sequenced sample: PBMCs. CDR3 coding DNA: TGTGCCAGCAGCTTAGAACCATGGACTAGCGGGACCAATGAGCAGTTCTTC. It translates to CASSLEPWTSGTNEQFF.